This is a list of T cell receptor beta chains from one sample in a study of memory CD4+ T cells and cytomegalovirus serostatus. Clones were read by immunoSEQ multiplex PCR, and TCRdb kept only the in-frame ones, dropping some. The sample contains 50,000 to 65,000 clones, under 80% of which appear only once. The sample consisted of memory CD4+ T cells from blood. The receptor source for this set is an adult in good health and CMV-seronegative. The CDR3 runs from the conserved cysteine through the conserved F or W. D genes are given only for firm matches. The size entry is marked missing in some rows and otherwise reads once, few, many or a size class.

CASGRTYTEAFF	TGTGCCAGCGGCAGGACCTACACTGAAGCTTTCTTT	.	.	TRBV7-8	TRBJ1-1
CASSAGEGLFYEQYF	TGTGCCAGCAGTGCCGGGGAGGGACTCTTCTACGAGCAGTACTTC	TRBD2	.	TRBV5-5	TRBJ2-7
CASSLSRVYYGYTF	TGTGCCAGCAGCTTAAGTAGAGTTTACTATGGCTACACCTTC	.	.	TRBV11-3	TRBJ1-2
CASSLSSGGYQETQYF	TGTGCCAGCAGCTTATCTAGCGGGGGGTACCAAGAGACCCAGTACTTC	TRBD2	.	TRBV7-3	TRBJ2-5
CASSVRDRGFTEAFF	TGTGCCAGTAGTGTCCGGGACAGGGGGTTCACTGAAGCTTTCTTT	TRBD1	once	TRBV19	TRBJ1-1
CASSPRQPGRNEQFF	TGTGCCAGCAGCCCTAGGCAGCCGGGGAGGAATGAGCAGTTCTTC	.	.	TRBV5-5	TRBJ2-1
CASSLGGQGGYEQYF	TGTGCCAGCAGCCTTGGTGGACAGGGGGGCTACGAGCAGTACTTC	TRBD1	.	TRBV5-5	TRBJ2-7
CAWSVGLAGRETQYF	TGTGCCTGGAGTGTAGGACTAGCGGGAAGGGAGACCCAGTACTTC	TRBD2	few	TRBV30	TRBJ2-5
CASSLKGVGQPQHF	TGTGCCAGCAGCTTAAAAGGGGTCGGTCAGCCCCAGCATTTT	.	.	TRBV7-2	TRBJ1-5
CASSLAEYYEQYF	TGTGCCAGCAGCTTAGCCGAATACTACGAGCAGTACTTC	.	.	TRBV11-2	TRBJ2-7
CATDAGSLTNEKLFF	TGTGCCACCGACGCGGGCTCTCTGACTAATGAAAAACTGTTTTTT	.	.	TRBV28	TRBJ1-4
CASSEARHQGNQPQHF	TGTGCCAGCAGTGAAGCCAGGCACCAAGGCAATCAGCCCCAGCATTTT	.	.	TRBV6-1	TRBJ1-5
CASILTGTEQPQHF	TGTGCCAGCATCTTGACAGGGACAGAACAGCCCCAGCATTTT	TRBD1	once	TRBV19	TRBJ1-5
CASSLGGGAYNEQFF	TGTGCCAGCAGCTTGGGAGGGGGCGCCTACAATGAGCAGTTCTTC	TRBD1	once	TRBV5-4	TRBJ2-1
CASSIERGLNYGYTF	TGTGCCAGTAGTATTGAGAGGGGACTTAACTATGGCTACACCTTC	.	.	TRBV19	TRBJ1-2
CASRSNEKLFF	TGTGCCAGCAGGTCTAATGAAAAACTGTTTTTT	.	.	TRBV6-5	TRBJ1-4
CASSLDGGWPNVLTF	TGTGCCAGCAGCTTAGATGGGGGGTGGCCCAACGTCCTGACTTTC	.	.	TRBV11-2	TRBJ2-6
CASSLGGSSGNTIYF	TGTGCCAGCAGCTTGGGGGGGAGCTCTGGAAACACCATATATTTT	.	.	TRBV5-4	TRBJ1-3
CASSERRGSGANVLTF	TGTGCCAGCAGCGAAAGACGGGGGTCTGGGGCCAACGTCCTGACTTTC	.	.	TRBV2	TRBJ2-6
CASSLFPGVNQPQHF	TGTGCCAGCAGCTTATTTCCAGGGGTCAATCAGCCCCAGCATTTT	.	.	TRBV7-2	TRBJ1-5
CASSWDLKQYF	TGTGCCAGCAGTTGGGATTTGAAGCAGTACTTC	.	.	TRBV6-6	TRBJ2-7